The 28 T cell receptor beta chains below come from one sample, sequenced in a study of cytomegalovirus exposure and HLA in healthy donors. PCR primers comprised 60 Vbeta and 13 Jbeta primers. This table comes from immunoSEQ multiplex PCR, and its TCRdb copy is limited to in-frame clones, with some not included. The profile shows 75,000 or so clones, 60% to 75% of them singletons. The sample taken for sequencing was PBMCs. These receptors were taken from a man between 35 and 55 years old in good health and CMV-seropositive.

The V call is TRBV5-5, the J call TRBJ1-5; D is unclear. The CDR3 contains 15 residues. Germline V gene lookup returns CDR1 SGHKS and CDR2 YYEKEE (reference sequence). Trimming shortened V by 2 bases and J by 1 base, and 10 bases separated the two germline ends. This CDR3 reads CASSFGRESNQPQHF. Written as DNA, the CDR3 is TGTGCCAGCAGCTTCGGGAGGGAGAGCAATCAGCCCCAGCATTTT.

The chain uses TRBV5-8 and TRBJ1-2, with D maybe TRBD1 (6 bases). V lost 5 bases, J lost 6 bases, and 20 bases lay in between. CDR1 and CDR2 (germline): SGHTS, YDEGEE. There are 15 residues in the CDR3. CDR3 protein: CASSIPGTPAHGYTF. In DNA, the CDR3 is TGTGCCAGCAGTATCCCCGGGACACCGGCACATGGCTACACCTTC.

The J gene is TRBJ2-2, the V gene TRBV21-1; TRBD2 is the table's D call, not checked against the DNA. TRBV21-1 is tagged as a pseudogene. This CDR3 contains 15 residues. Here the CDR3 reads CASSESWGDDGELFF. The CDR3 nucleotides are TGTGCCAGCAGCGAAAGCTGGGGGGATGACGGGGAGCTGTTTTTT.

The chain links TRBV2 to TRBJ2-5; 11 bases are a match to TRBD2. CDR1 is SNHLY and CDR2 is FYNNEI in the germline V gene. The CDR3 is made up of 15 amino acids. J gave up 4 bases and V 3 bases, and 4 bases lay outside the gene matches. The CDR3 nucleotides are TGTGCCAGCAGTGATAGCGGGGGGGCCGTAGAGACCCAGTACTTC. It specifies CASSDSGGAVETQYF.

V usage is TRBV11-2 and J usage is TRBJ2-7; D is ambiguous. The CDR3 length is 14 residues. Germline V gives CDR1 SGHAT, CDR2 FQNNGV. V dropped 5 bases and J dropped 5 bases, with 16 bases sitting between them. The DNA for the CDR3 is TGTGCCAGCAGCGCTAATAGTCTTTCTAACGAGCAGTACTTC. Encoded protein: CASSANSLSNEQYF. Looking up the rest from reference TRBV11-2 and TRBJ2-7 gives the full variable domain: EAGVAQSPRYKIIEKRQSVAFWCNPISGHATLYWYQQILGQGPKLLIQFQNNGVVDDSQLPKDRFSAERLKGVDSTLKIQPAKLEDSAVYLCASSANSLSNEQYFGPGTRLTVT.

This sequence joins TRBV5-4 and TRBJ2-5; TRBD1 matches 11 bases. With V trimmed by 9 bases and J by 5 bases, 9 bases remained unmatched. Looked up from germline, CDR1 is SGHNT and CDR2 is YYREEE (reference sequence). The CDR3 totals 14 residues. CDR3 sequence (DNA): TGTGCCATGGAGGACAGGGGGCCGTACGAGACCCAGTACTTC. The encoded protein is CAMEDRGPYETQYF.

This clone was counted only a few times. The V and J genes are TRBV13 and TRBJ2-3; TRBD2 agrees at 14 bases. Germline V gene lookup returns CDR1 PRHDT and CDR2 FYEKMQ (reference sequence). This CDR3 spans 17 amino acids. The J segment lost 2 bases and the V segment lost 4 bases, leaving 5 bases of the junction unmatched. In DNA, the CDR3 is TGTGCCAGCAGCTGGGAGACTAGCGGGGGGGACACAGATACGCAGTATTTT. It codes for CASSWETSGGDTDTQYF.

The CDR3 protein is CASSVGVTGVSWDTEAFF. The CDR3 DNA reads TGTGCCAGCAGCGTAGGCGTGACAGGGGTCTCCTGGGACACTGAAGCTTTCTTT. The chain is built from TRBV9 and TRBJ1-1, with TRBD1 matching 8 bases. The CDR3 runs to 18 residues. Germline V lookup: CDR1 SGDLS, CDR2 YYNGEE. The V and J ends lost 0 bases and 3 bases, in that order; junction bases with no gene match: 13.

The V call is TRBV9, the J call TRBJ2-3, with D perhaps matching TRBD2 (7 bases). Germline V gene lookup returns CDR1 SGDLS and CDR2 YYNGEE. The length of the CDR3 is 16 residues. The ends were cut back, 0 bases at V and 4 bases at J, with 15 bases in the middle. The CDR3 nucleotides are TGTGCCAGCAGCGTAGAACCGGGGGGCGTCGCAGATACGCAGTATTTT. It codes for CASSVEPGGVADTQYF. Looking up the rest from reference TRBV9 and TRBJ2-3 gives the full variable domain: DSGVTQTPKHLITATGQRVTLRCSPRSGDLSVYWYQQSLDQGLQFLIQYYNGEERAKGNILERFSAQQFPDLHSELNLSSLELGDSALYFCASSVEPGGVADTQYFGPGTRLTVL.

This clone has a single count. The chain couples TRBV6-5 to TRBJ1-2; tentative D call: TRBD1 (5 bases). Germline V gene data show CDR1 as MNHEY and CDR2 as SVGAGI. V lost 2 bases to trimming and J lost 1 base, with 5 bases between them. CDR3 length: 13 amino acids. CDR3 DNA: TGTGCCAGCAGTTACGGACATAACTATGGCTACACCTTC. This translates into CASSYGHNYGYTF.

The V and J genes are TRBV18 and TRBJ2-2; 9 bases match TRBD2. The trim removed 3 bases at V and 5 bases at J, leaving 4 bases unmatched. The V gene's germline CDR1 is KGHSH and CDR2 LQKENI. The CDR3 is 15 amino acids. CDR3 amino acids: CASSPGLAGTGELFF. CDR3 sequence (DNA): TGTGCCAGCTCACCGGGACTAGCAGGAACCGGGGAGCTGTTTTTT. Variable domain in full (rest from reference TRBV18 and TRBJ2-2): NAGVMQNPRHLVRRRGQEARLRCSPMKGHSHVYWYRQLPEEGLKFMVYLQKENIIDESGMPKERFSAEFPKEGPSILRIQQVVRGDSAAYFCASSPGLAGTGELFFGEGSRLTVL.

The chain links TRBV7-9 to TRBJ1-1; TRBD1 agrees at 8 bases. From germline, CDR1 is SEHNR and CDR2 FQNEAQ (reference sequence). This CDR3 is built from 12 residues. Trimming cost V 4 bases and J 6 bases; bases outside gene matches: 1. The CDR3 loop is CASSSRGPEAFF. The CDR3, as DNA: TGTGCCAGCAGCTCCAGGGGGCCTGAAGCTTTCTTT.

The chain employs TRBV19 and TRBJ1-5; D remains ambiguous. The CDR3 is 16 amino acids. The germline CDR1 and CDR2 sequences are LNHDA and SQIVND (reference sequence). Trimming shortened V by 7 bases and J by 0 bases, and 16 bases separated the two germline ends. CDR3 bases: TGTGCCAGTAAAGAAAGCTACAGTCATAGCAATCAGCCCCAGCATTTT. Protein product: CASKESYSHSNQPQHF.

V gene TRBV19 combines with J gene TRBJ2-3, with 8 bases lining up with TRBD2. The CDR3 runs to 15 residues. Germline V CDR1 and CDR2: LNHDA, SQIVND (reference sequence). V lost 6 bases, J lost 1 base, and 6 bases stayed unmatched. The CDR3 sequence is CASSRTSTGTDTQYF. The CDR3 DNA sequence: TGTGCCAGTAGCCGGACTAGCACTGGCACAGATACGCAGTATTTT. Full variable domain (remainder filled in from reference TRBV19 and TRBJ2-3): DGGITQSPKYLFRKEGQNVTLSCEQNLNHDAMYWYRQDPGQGLRLIYYSQIVNDFQKGDIAEGYSVSREKKESFPLTVTSAQKNPTAFYLCASSRTSTGTDTQYFGPGTRLTVL.

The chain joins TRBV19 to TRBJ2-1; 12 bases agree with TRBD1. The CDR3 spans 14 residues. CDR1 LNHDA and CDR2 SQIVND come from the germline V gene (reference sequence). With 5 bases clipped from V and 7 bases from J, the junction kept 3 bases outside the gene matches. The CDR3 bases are TGTGCCAGTAGTGGGACAGGGGGCAGAAATGAGCAGTTCTTC. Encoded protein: CASSGTGGRNEQFF.

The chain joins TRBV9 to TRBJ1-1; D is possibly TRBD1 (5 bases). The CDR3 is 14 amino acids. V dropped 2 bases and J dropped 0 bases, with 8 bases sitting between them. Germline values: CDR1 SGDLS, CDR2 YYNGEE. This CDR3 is CASSVGGMNTEAFF. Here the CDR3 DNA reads TGTGCCAGCAGCGTCGGGGGGATGAACACTGAAGCTTTCTTT.

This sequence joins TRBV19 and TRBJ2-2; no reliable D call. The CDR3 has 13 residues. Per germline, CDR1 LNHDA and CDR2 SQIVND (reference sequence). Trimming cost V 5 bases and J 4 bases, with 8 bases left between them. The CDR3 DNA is TGTGCCAGTAGTTTCGGGTCCACCGGGGAGCTGTTTTTT. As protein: CASSFGSTGELFF.

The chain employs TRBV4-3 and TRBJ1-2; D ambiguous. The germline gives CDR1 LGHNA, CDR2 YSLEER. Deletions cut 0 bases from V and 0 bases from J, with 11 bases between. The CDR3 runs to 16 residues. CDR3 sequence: CASSQDLSQANYGYTF. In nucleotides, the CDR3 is TGCGCCAGCAGCCAAGATCTGAGCCAGGCTAACTATGGCTACACCTTC.

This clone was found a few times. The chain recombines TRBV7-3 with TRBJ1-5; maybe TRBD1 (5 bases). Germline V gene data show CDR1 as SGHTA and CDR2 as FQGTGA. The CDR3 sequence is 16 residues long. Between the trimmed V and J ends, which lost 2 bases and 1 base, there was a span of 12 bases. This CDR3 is CASSLGRGLSNQPQHF. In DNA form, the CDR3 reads TGTGCCAGCAGCTTAGGGAGGGGACTAAGCAATCAGCCCCAGCATTTT.

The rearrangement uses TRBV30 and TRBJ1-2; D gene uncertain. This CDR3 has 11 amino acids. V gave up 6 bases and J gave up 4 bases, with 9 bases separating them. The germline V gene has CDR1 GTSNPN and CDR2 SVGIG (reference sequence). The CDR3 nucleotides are TGTGCCTGCCTATGGTTCTATGGCTACACCTTC. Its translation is CACLWFYGYTF. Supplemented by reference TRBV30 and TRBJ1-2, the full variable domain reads SQTIHQWPATLVQPVGSPLSLECTVEGTSNPNLYWYRQAAGRGLQLLFYSVGIGQISSEVPQNLSASRPQDRQFILSSKKLLLSDSGFYLCACLWFYGYTFGSGTRLTVV.

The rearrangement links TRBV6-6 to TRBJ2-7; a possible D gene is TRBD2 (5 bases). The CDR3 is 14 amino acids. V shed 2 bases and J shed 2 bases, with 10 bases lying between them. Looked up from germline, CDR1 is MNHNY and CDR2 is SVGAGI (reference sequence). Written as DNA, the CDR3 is TGTGCCAGCAGTTACCCCGAGGAGGCCTACGAGCAGTACTTC. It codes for CASSYPEEAYEQYF.

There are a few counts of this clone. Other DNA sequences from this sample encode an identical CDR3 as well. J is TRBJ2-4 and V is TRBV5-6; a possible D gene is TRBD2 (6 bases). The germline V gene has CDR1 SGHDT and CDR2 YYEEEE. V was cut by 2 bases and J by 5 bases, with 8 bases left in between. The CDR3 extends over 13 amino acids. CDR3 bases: TGTGCCAGCAGCTTATCGGGGGAAAACATTCAGTACTTC. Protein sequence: CASSLSGENIQYF.

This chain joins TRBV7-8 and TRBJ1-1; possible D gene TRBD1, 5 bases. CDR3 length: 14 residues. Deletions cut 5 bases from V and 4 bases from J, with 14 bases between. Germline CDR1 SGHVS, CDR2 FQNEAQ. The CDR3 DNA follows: TGTGCCAGCAGCCCTGACAGAGTATCCACTGAAGCTTTCTTT. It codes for CASSPDRVSTEAFF.

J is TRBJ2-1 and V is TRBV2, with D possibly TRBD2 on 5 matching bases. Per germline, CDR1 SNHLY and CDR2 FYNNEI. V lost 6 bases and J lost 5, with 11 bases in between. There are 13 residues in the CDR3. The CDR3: CASRDGRNNEQFF. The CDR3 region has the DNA TGTGCCAGCAGGGATGGGAGAAACAATGAGCAGTTCTTC. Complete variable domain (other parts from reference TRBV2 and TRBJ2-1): EPEVTQTPSHQVTQMGQEVILRCVPISNHLYFYWYRQILGQKVEFLVSFYNNEISEKSEIFDDQFSVERPDGSNFTLKIRSTKLEDSAMYFCASRDGRNNEQFFGPGTRLTVL.

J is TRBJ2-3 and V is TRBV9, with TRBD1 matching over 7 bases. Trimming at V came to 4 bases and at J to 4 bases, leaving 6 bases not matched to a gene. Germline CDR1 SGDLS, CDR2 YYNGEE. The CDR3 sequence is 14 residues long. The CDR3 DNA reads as TGTGCCAGCAGCCCCCGAACAGGGGCAGATACGCAGTATTTT. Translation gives CASSPRTGADTQYF.

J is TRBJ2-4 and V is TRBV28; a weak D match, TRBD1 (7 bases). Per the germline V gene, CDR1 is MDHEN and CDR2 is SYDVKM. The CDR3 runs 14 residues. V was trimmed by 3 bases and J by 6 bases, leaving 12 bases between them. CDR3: CASSLRGQSNIQYF. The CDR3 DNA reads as TGTGCCAGCAGTTTGCGGGGACAGTCAAACATTCAGTACTTC.

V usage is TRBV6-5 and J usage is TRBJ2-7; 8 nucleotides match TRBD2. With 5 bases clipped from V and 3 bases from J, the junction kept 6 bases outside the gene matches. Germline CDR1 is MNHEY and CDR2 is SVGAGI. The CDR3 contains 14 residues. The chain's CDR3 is CASSPSGGDYEQYF. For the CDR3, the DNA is TGTGCCAGCAGTCCCTCGGGAGGGGACTACGAGCAGTACTTC.

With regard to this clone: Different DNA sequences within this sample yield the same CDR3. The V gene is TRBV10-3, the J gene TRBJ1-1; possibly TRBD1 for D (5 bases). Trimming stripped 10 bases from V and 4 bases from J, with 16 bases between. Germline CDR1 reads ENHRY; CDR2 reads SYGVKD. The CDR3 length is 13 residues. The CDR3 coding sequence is TGTGCCAACGCGGGGACGGCGGGCACTGAAGCTTTCTTT. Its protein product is CANAGTAGTEAFF.